The next 9 T cell receptor beta chains were all read from a single sample in a study of T cell responses to AZD1222 COVID-19 vaccine. TCRdb keeps only in-frame clones here, not all; method: immunoSEQ multiplex PCR. The sample has about 190,000 clones, 75% to 90% seen once. The source was peripheral blood, collected on day 0 of AZD1222 vaccination. The receptors stem from an adult in good health.

The chain links TRBV9 to TRBJ2-3; TRBD1 might be the D (5 bases). The V gene's germline CDR1 is SGDLS and CDR2 YYNGEE. The CDR3 is 14 residues long. The V end was cut by 3 bases, the J end by 4 bases, with 12 bases between. As DNA, the CDR3 is TGTGCCAGCAGCGGGGGCCTAGGCCCAGATACGCAGTATTTT. As protein: CASSGGLGPDTQYF.

The CDR3 nucleotides read TGTGCCAGCAGACGGACAGGGGGTAGCAATCAGCCCCAGCATTTT. Its translation is CASRRTGGSNQPQHF. The genes are TRBV6-5 and TRBJ1-5, with TRBD1 matching over 10 bases. Per the germline V gene, CDR1 is MNHEY and CDR2 is SVGAGI. The trim removed 6 bases at V and 0 bases at J, leaving 2 bases unmatched. CDR3 length equals 15 residues.

This clone was detected only once. V is TRBV7-6 and J is TRBJ2-5; perhaps D is TRBD1 or TRBD2 (5 bases each). The CDR3 is made up of 15 amino acids. Trimming left V 1 base short and J 3 bases short, with 12 bases between. Germline loops: CDR1 SGHVS, CDR2 FNYEAQ. CDR3 protein: CASSLVLGEKETQYF. The CDR3 DNA is TGTGCCAGCAGCTTAGTCTTAGGGGAGAAAGAGACCCAGTACTTC.

The rearrangement uses TRBV6-2 or TRBV6-3 and TRBJ1-6; D call uncertain. Germline-derived CDR1 and CDR2 are MNHEY and SVGEGT. Trimming removed 0 bases from V and 14 bases from J, with 8 bases in between. There are 12 residues in the CDR3. The DNA for the CDR3 is TGTGCCAGCAGTTACTCCACGAAGTCCCTCCACTTT. It encodes CASSYSTKSLHF.

The chain recombines TRBV10-3 with TRBJ2-3, with 12 bases identical to TRBD2. Trimming took 6 bases from V and 2 from J; bases not matched to a gene: 6. The CDR3 length is 16 residues. Germline V lookup: CDR1 ENHRY, CDR2 SYGVKD. The CDR3 reads CAISEGLAGVTDTQYF. The CDR3 DNA sequence: TGTGCCATCAGCGAGGGACTAGCGGGCGTCACAGATACGCAGTATTTT.

The chain is built from TRBV5-1 and TRBJ2-1; TRBD1 or TRBD2 may be the D gene (6 bases each). The CDR3 totals 15 residues. Trimming took off 3 bases at V and 8 bases at J, with 18 bases between the two ends. Germline-derived CDR1 and CDR2 are SGHRS and YFSETQ. The CDR3 reads CASSYEGGLSHEQFF. The CDR3 DNA sequence: TGCGCCAGCAGCTACGAGGGGGGCCTGAGCCATGAGCAGTTCTTC.

The rearrangement links TRBV18 to TRBJ2-1; TRBD2 is a possible D gene (6 bases). The CDR3 has 15 residues. Germline CDR1 and CDR2: KGHSH and LQKENI. With 3 bases removed from V and 7 bases from J, the gap between germline ends came to 16 bases. CDR3 in DNA: TGTGCCAGCTCACCCCCCAGCTCAGGGAGGAATGAGCAGTTCTTC. Encoded protein: CASSPPSSGRNEQFF.

The chain joins TRBV3-1 (or the pseudogene TRBV3-2) to TRBJ2-7, with D tentatively TRBD1 or TRBD2 (6 bases each). The V end lost 1 base, the J end lost 9 bases, and 16 bases lay between the germline ends. This CDR3 comprises 14 residues. CDR1 and CDR2 from the germline V gene are LGHDT and YNNKEL (reference sequence). The CDR3 DNA reads TGTGCCAGCAGCCAAGGGTCCACAGGGACTGTGCAGTACTTC. It is translated as CASSQGSTGTVQYF.

The rearrangement joins TRBV5-4 to TRBJ2-3, with D perhaps TRBD1 or TRBD2 (6 bases each). Germline assignment: CDR1 SGHNT and CDR2 YYREEE (reference sequence). The CDR3 consists of 15 residues. Trimming removed 0 bases at V and 6 bases at J, with 14 bases between. This CDR3 is CASSLEGGGSDTQYF. The CDR3 coding sequence is TGTGCCAGCAGCTTGGAAGGGGGAGGTTCGGATACGCAGTATTTT.